These 24 T cell receptor beta chains originate from one sample sequenced in a study of blood T cell repertoires in COVID-19 (dated by TCRdb to about 2020). Library preparation was by the immunoSEQ multiplex PCR assay. What TCRdb holds here is the immuneACCESS table cut down to in-frame rearrangements. Part of the clones is not present; checked against another copy, under half of the missing clones reflect an unresolved V gene, and the others are unexplained. A total of about 100,000 clones appear in this sample, around 88% of them only once. Jointly, the top ten make up less than 9% of the sample. Sequenced: peripheral blood. The source is a man between 60 and 70 years old with acute or convalescent COVID-19.

The gene calls are TRBV2 and TRBJ1-1, with D unresolved. V was shortened by 4 bases and J by 11 bases, with 11 bases between the two germline ends. The germline V gene encodes CDR1 SNHLY and CDR2 FYNNEI. This CDR3 contains 11 residues. The CDR3, as DNA: TGTGCCAGCAGTGTGTTCCAGGATGCTTTCTTT. It codes for CASSVFQDAFF.

This clone was found a few times. J is TRBJ1-6 and V is TRBV18, with a possible D match to TRBD1 (5 bases). The germline CDR1 and CDR2 sequences are KGHSH and LQKENI. The length of the CDR3 is 16 residues. Trimming shortened V by 3 bases and J by 4 bases, and 13 bases separated the two germline ends. CDR3 in amino acids: CASSPRGHIYNSPLHF. CDR3 coding DNA: TGTGCCAGCTCACCGAGAGGACACATTTATAATTCACCCCTCCACTTT.

J is TRBJ1-2 and V is TRBV27; 8 bases fit TRBD1. After removal of 4 bases from V and 9 bases from J, the junction contained 13 bases not matched to a gene. The CDR3 length is 15 residues. The germline V gene has CDR1 MNHEY and CDR2 SMNVEV (reference sequence). The CDR3 coding sequence is TGTGCCAGCAGTTCCCTTCCGAGGACAGGGAGTCGCTACACCTTC. This encodes CASSSLPRTGSRYTF.

The genes are TRBV5-1 and TRBJ2-2, with TRBD1 matching over 8 bases. CDR1 and CDR2 (germline): SGHRS, YFSETQ. V was pared by 7 bases and J by 0 bases, with 5 bases of the junction left unmatched. This CDR3 contains 15 residues. The CDR3 here is CASQRTGTNTGELFF. In nucleotides, the CDR3 is TGCGCCAGCCAAAGGACAGGGACGAACACCGGGGAGCTGTTTTTT. The entire variable domain, with the rest obtained from reference TRBV5-1 and TRBJ2-2, is as follows: KAGVTQTPRYLIKTRGQQVTLSCSPISGHRSVSWYQQTPGQGLQFLFEYFSETQRNKGNFPGRFSGRQFSNSRSEMNVSTLELGDSALYLCASQRTGTNTGELFFGEGSRLTVL.

V is TRBV18 and J is TRBJ1-6; D is ambiguous. V shed 5 bases and J shed 0 bases, with 11 bases lying between them. Germline V gene lookup returns CDR1 KGHSH and CDR2 LQKENI. CDR3 length: 16 residues. In DNA, the CDR3 is TGTGCCAGCTCAACGAGTAGGAGCTCCTATAATTCACCCCTCCACTTT. This encodes CASSTSRSSYNSPLHF.

This chain connects TRBV5-1 to TRBJ1-1; TRBD1 might be the D (5 bases). V lost 4 bases and J lost 5, with 15 bases in between. The germline V gene encodes CDR1 SGHRS and CDR2 YFSETQ. This CDR3 spans 14 amino acids. CDR3 DNA: TGCGCCAGCAGCCTGGCGGGACTGAGGACTGAAGCTTTCTTT. Protein sequence: CASSLAGLRTEAFF.

The sample holds one count of this clone. The V and J genes are TRBV18 and TRBJ1-1; the D is unclear. The CDR3 is 13 residues long. Trimming left V 3 bases short and J 1 base short, with 6 bases between. Germline loops: CDR1 KGHSH, CDR2 LQKENI. The CDR3 here is CASSPFGNTEAFF. The CDR3 DNA follows: TGTGCCAGCTCACCTTTCGGGAACACTGAAGCTTTCTTT.

This chain links TRBV19 with TRBJ2-1, with TRBD2 as a possible D gene (5 bases). Germline-derived CDR1 and CDR2 are LNHDA and SQIVND (reference sequence). The CDR3 length is 14 residues. V dropped 11 bases and J dropped 0 bases, with 14 bases sitting between them. CDR3 protein: CAVGGGSSYNEQFF. The CDR3 DNA is TGTGCCGTCGGCGGTGGGAGCTCCTACAATGAGCAGTTCTTC.

V gene TRBV6-2 or TRBV6-3 combines with J gene TRBJ1-2; D perhaps matches TRBD1 (6 bases). Germline V lookup: CDR1 MNHEY, CDR2 SVGEGT. V shed 4 bases and J shed 6 bases, with 12 bases lying between them. The CDR3 is made up of 13 amino acids. CDR3 sequence (DNA): TGTGCCAGCAGTTCCGACAGGAATAATGGCTACACCTTC. Protein product: CASSSDRNNGYTF.

V usage is TRBV21-1 and J usage is TRBJ1-5; the tabulated D call, TRBD1, remains unverified against the DNA. TRBV21-1 is a pseudogene. The CDR3 is 20 residues long. The CDR3 DNA sequence: TGTGCCAGCAGCATCTATCTACAGGGTCGAAAGGAATCTAGCAATCAGCCCCAGCATTTT. Protein: CASSIYLQGRKESSNQPQHF.

V and J are TRBV6-5 and TRBJ1-5; D is possibly TRBD1 (6 bases). Deletions cut 4 bases from V and 4 bases from J, with 11 bases between. CDR3 length: 14 residues. Germline V gene sequence: CDR1 MNHEY, CDR2 SVGAGI. The CDR3: CASSWGQGNQPQHF. DNA for the CDR3: TGTGCCAGCAGTTGGGGGCAGGGTAATCAGCCCCAGCATTTT.

This clone was counted a single time. The rearrangement uses TRBV5-1 and TRBJ2-7; D gene unclear. CDR3 length equals 15 residues. Trimming left V 0 bases short and J 2 bases short, with 12 bases between. Germline assignment: CDR1 SGHRS and CDR2 YFSETQ. The CDR3 DNA follows: TGCGCCAGCAGCTTGGTCTTGGGCATAGCCTACGAGCAGTACTTC. Its protein product is CASSLVLGIAYEQYF.

The chain recombines TRBV7-9 with TRBJ1-5; no definite D call. The ends were cut back, 3 bases at V and 5 bases at J, with 8 bases in the middle. Germline values: CDR1 SEHNR, CDR2 FQNEAQ (reference sequence). CDR3 size: 13 residues. For the CDR3, the DNA is TGTGCCAGCAGCTTTGTCCCCTATCAGCCCCAGCATTTT. Its protein is CASSFVPYQPQHF.

This clone was observed a few times. J is TRBJ2-1 and V is TRBV6-5; tentative D call: TRBD2 (5 bases). The CDR3 has 15 residues. The V end lost 5 bases, the J end lost 1 base, and 12 bases lay between the germline ends. The germline V gene encodes CDR1 MNHEY and CDR2 SVGAGI. CDR3 loop: CASSNRRGSYNEQFF. The CDR3 DNA reads as TGTGCCAGCAGTAACCGACGGGGTTCCTACAATGAGCAGTTCTTC.

This sequence joins TRBV9 and TRBJ2-1, with D perhaps TRBD2 (6 bases). The CDR3 totals 15 residues. Trimming cost V 3 bases and J 0 bases, with 10 bases left between them. Germline CDR1 and CDR2: SGDLS and YYNGEE. The CDR3: CASSGPSVSYNEQFF. The CDR3 bases are TGTGCCAGCAGCGGACCTAGCGTCTCCTACAATGAGCAGTTCTTC.

The chain has TRBV7-9 and TRBJ1-3; D remains ambiguous. Trimming took off 6 bases at V and 0 bases at J, with 6 bases between the two ends. The CDR3 has 13 residues. The germline V gene encodes CDR1 SEHNR and CDR2 FQNEAQ (reference sequence). The CDR3 sequence: CASSLLSGNTIYF. The CDR3 DNA reads TGTGCCAGCAGTCTCCTCTCTGGAAACACCATATATTTT.

The rearrangement joins TRBV29-1 to TRBJ2-2; D unclear. From germline, CDR1 is SQVTM and CDR2 ANQGSEA. The CDR3 has 11 amino acids. Trimming shortened V by 7 bases and J by 5 bases, and 8 bases separated the two germline ends. The CDR3 protein is CSGKTTGELFF. The CDR3 nucleotides read TGCAGCGGGAAGACAACCGGGGAGCTGTTTTTT.

This chain connects TRBV9 to TRBJ1-1, with unresolved D. Germline CDR1 and CDR2: SGDLS and YYNGEE. V lost 2 bases and J lost 1, with 12 bases in between. The CDR3 is 15 residues long. In DNA form, the CDR3 reads TGTGCCAGCAGCGTTCTCGACACAAAGAACACTGAAGCTTTCTTT. It yields the protein CASSVLDTKNTEAFF.

The rearrangement joins TRBV10-3 to TRBJ2-1, with 13 positions matching TRBD2. V shed 4 bases and J 4 bases; nucleotides not matched to a gene: 10. Germline lookup yields CDR1 ENHRY and CDR2 SYGVKD. This CDR3 comprises 18 residues. CDR3 sequence: CAISVPPGTSGDYNEQFF. The CDR3, as DNA: TGTGCCATCAGTGTTCCTCCGGGGACTAGCGGGGATTACAATGAGCAGTTCTTC.

This clone turned up a few times. This same CDR3 is encoded by further DNA sequences in the sample. V and J are TRBV12-3 or TRBV12-4 and TRBJ1-1; a possible D gene is TRBD1 (5 bases). The CDR3 spans 13 residues. The V and J ends lost 2 bases and 1 base respectively, with 5 bases between them. CDR3 sequence (DNA): TGTGCCAGCAGTTTACAGGGGAACACTGAAGCTTTCTTT. Its translation: CASSLQGNTEAFF.

This sequence joins TRBV9 and TRBJ2-1; perhaps TRBD2 as D (6 bases). V lost 2 bases to trimming and J lost 5 bases, with 8 bases between them. CDR1 and CDR2 (germline): SGDLS, YYNGEE. The CDR3 has 13 residues. CDR3 coding DNA: TGTGCCAGCAGCGTCGCGGGGAACAATGAGCAGTTCTTC. Protein sequence: CASSVAGNNEQFF.

This clone was picked up one time. The V gene is TRBV29-1, the J gene TRBJ1-1; no firm D call. Per germline, CDR1 SQVTM and CDR2 ANQGSEA. V shed 4 bases and J shed 1 base, with 10 bases lying between them. The length of the CDR3 is 13 residues. The CDR3 region is CSVAEGGNTEAFF. DNA of the CDR3: TGCAGCGTTGCGGAGGGTGGGAACACTGAAGCTTTCTTT. Filled out from reference TRBV29-1 and TRBJ1-1, the complete variable domain reads SAVISQKPSRDICQRGTSLTIQCQVDSQVTMMFWYRQQPGQSLTLIATANQGSEATYESGFVIDKFPISRPNLTFSTLTVSNMSPEDSSIYLCSVAEGGNTEAFFGQGTRLTVV.

This clone was counted a few times. Here the CDR3 DNA reads TGCGCCAGCAGCGGGGGGACTAGCTTGGAGACCCAGTACTTC. Translated, it gives CASSGGTSLETQYF. The V call is TRBV5-1, the J call TRBJ2-5, with TRBD2 identical over 9 bases. V shed 4 bases, J shed 5 bases, and the junction held 6 bases outside the gene matches. Germline lookup yields CDR1 SGHRS and CDR2 YFSETQ. The CDR3 is 14 amino acids.

This clone appeared once. The chain employs TRBV19 and TRBJ2-7; 11 bases agree with TRBD1. The germline gives CDR1 LNHDA, CDR2 SQIVND (reference sequence). The length of the CDR3 is 14 residues. Unmatched junction bases numbered 3, after V lost 2 bases and J lost 6 bases. CDR3 sequence (DNA): TGTGCCAGTAGTATACTGGGACAGGGGGTCGAGCAGTACTTC. Translation gives CASSILGQGVEQYF.